This T cell receptor beta chain is from a study of T cell responses to AZD1222 COVID-19 vaccine. General observations from the study: Spike as a whole was targeted by vaccine-associated CD4 TCRs, dominant at 160-218 and 743-854. Spike-specific TCRs gained breadth and depth after people received two AZD1222 doses.

Regarding this clone: The antigen is unknown.

TCRdb's table, derived via immunoSEQ multiplex PCR, lists solely in-frame clones and lacks some. The table has 100,000 to 150,000 clones, around 90% seen once. The source of this sequence is an adult in good health. The sequenced sample was peripheral blood, obtained on day 0 of AZD1222 vaccination.

The CDR3 sequence is CASSKDRATEAFF. CDR3 coding DNA: TGTGCCAGCAGCAAGGACAGGGCCACTGAAGCTTTCTTT. This chain joins TRBV7-3 and TRBJ1-1, with 8 bases that match TRBD1. Germline V gene sequence: CDR1 SGHTA, CDR2 FQGTGA. The CDR3 loop spans 13 amino acids. V was clipped by 5 bases and J by 4 bases; unmatched bases: 3.